This T cell receptor (beta chain) was recovered during a study of cytomegalovirus exposure and HLA in healthy donors. Study-level information: Of the donors genotyped, several hundred in all, 75% to 90% fell in the Caucasian-associated ancestry cluster. Broader study findings: A prior analysis recorded that most TCR beta V segments were productive about 87% or about 30% of the time. What TCR beta sequences reportedly achieved was accurate prediction of HLA-A and HLA-B alleles in most subjects.

PCR primers comprised 60 Vbeta and 13 Jbeta primers. Sequencing used immunoSEQ multiplex PCR; TCRdb keeps in-frame clones, though not all of them. The table includes about 100,000 clones, about 70% detected once. Germline CDR1 and CDR2: SGHRS and YFSETQ. The CDR3 is 16 residues long. The J segment lost 4 bases and the V segment lost 4 bases, leaving 10 bases of the junction unmatched. With regard to this clone: Its antigen remains unknown.

This TCR was recovered from a man between 45 and 60 years old in good health and CMV-seropositive. The rearrangement uses TRBV5-1 and TRBJ2-3, with TRBD2 matching 9 bases. Source material: PBMCs. The CDR3 DNA reads TGCGCCAGCAGCCCCGGAAGTAGCGGGAGTGCAGATACGCAGTATTTT. Protein: CASSPGSSGSADTQYF. Using reference TRBV5-1 and TRBJ2-3 for the parts outside the CDR3, the full variable domain is KAGVTQTPRYLIKTRGQQVTLSCSPISGHRSVSWYQQTPGQGLQFLFEYFSETQRNKGNFPGRFSGRQFSNSRSEMNVSTLELGDSALYLCASSPGSSGSADTQYFGPGTRLTVL.